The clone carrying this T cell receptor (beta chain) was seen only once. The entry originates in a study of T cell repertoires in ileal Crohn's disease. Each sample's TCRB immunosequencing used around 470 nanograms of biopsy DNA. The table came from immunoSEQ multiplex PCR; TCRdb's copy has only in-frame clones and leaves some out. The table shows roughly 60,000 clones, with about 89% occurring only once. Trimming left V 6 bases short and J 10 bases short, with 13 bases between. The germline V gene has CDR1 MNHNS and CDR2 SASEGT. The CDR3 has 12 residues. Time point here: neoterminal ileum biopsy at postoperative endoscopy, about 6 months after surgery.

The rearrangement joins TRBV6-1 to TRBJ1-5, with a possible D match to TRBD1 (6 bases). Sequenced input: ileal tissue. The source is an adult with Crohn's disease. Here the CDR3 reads CASSTGSTPQHF. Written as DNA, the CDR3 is TGTGCCAGCAGCACAGGGAGCACACCCCAGCATTTT.